The clone carrying this T cell receptor (beta chain) was picked up a small number of times. Its antigen remains unknown. Each CDR3 protein is one row after TCRdb ran MiXCR on the 5' RACE reads. The sample lists about 220,000 distinct CDR3 sequences, about 16% seen once, with under 55% in the top ten. The source of the sample is a study of CD8 T cells in ankylosing spondylitis. Points from the study as a whole: What appeared characteristic of ankylosing spondylitis blood was a TCR beta motif of eight highly homologous variants.

Trimming removed 1 base at V and 5 bases at J, with 8 bases between. The CDR3 has 13 residues. CDR1 is MGHDK, CDR2 SYGVNS, per germline. The source of this sequence is a male donor with ankylosing spondylitis. The specimen was blood, either unsorted or a sorted T cell fraction (not recorded which). The chain carries TRBV25-1 and TRBJ1-1; D gene uncertain. CDR3 sequence: CASSELGITEAFF. The CDR3 DNA follows: TGTGCCAGCAGTGAATTGGGCATTACTGAAGCTTTCTTT.